This T cell receptor beta chain came from a study of early T cells in non-severe SARS-CoV-2 infection. Study in general: Sequenced bulk RNA came from whole blood that was unsorted, and chains were unpaired.

Whole-study results and caveats: Lookups in VDJdb leaned toward anti-spike CD8 responses and missed private and CD4 specificities.

This CDR3 spans 17 amino acids. The germline V and J ends were trimmed by 0 bases and 0 bases, with 13 bases remaining between them. The germline V gene has CDR1 SGHDN and CDR2 FVKESK. Individual cDNA molecules were tagged with unique molecular identifiers, the study reported. MiXCR, applied by TCRdb to the 5' RACE reads, yields one record per CDR3 protein. The sample shows about 80,000 distinct CDR3 sequences, roughly 12% of them seen only once. This clonotype was seen a handful of times. The antigen remains unidentified. The rearrangement uses TRBV14 and TRBJ2-3; D gene unclear. Sequenced here: whole blood, sampled at baseline. The origin of this receptor is an adult who was a healthcare worker with PCR-confirmed SARS-CoV-2 infection or an uninfected control (not recorded which). The donor label of this sample is uncertain. In DNA, the CDR3 is TGTGCCAGCAGCCAAGATAAAGGGCTCCGGAGCACAGATACGCAGTATTTT. This gives the protein CASSQDKGLRSTDTQYF.